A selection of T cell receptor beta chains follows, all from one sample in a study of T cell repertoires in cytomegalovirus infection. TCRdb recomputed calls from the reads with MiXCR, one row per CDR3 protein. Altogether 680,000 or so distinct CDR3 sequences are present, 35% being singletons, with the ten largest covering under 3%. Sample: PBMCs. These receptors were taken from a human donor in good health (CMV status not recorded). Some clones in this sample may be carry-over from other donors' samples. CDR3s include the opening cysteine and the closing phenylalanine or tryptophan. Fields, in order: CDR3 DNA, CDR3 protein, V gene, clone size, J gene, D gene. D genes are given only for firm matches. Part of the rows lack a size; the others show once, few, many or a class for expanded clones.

cdr3_nt: TGTGCCAGCATCAAAACTAGCCTCTCCTACAATGAGCAGTTCTTC
cdr3_aa: CASIKTSLSYNEQFF
v_call: TRBV7-2
clone_size: few
j_call: TRBJ2-1
d_call: NA

cdr3_nt: TGTGCCAGCAGCCCACCGGGACAGGGTTCCTACGAGCAGTACTTC
cdr3_aa: CASSPPGQGSYEQYF
v_call: TRBV28
clone_size: few
j_call: TRBJ2-7
d_call: TRBD1

cdr3_nt: TGCGCCAGCAGCTGGGGACTAGCGGGAGGGTCCAGAAGAAACATTCAGTACTTC
cdr3_aa: CASSWGLAGGSRRNIQYF
v_call: TRBV5-1
clone_size: NA
j_call: TRBJ2-4
d_call: TRBD2

cdr3_nt: TGCAGCGTTCGACCCACAGACGGCTACACCTTC
cdr3_aa: CSVRPTDGYTF
v_call: TRBV29-1
clone_size: NA
j_call: TRBJ1-2
d_call: NA

cdr3_nt: TGTGCCAGCAGCCAATCGTGGAGCGCCGGGGAGCTGTTTTTT
cdr3_aa: CASSQSWSAGELFF
v_call: TRBV3-1
clone_size: few
j_call: TRBJ2-2
d_call: NA

cdr3_nt: TGTGCCAGCAGTCCCCTCCTTTTCACAGATACGCAGTATTTT
cdr3_aa: CASSPLLFTDTQYF
v_call: TRBV28
clone_size: many
j_call: TRBJ2-3
d_call: NA

cdr3_nt: TGTGCCAGCAGTTTACAGGGGGCCGCCGGGGAGCTGTTTTTT
cdr3_aa: CASSLQGAAGELFF
v_call: TRBV6-6
clone_size: few
j_call: TRBJ2-2
d_call: TRBD1

cdr3_nt: TGTGCCAGCAGCCAACACCTAGCGGGGGGCCCCGATACGCAGTATTTT
cdr3_aa: CASSQHLAGGPDTQYF
v_call: TRBV14
clone_size: many
j_call: TRBJ2-3
d_call: TRBD2

cdr3_nt: TGCAGTGCTAGAGATCTGGGACAGGGACACTCCTACGAGCAGTACTTC
cdr3_aa: CSARDLGQGHSYEQYF
v_call: TRBV20-1
clone_size: once
j_call: TRBJ2-7
d_call: TRBD1

cdr3_nt: TGTGCCAGCAGTGAAGTGAAAGGAGGTAGCAATCAGCCCCAGCATTTT
cdr3_aa: CASSEVKGGSNQPQHF
v_call: TRBV6-1
clone_size: NA
j_call: TRBJ1-5
d_call: NA

cdr3_nt: TGTGCCGGCAGTTCCCACACCGGGGAGCTGTTTTTT
cdr3_aa: CAGSSHTGELFF
v_call: TRBV28
clone_size: few
j_call: TRBJ2-2
d_call: NA

cdr3_nt: TGTGCCAGCAGCTTAAGCGACAGGGCAGGGAAAGTCAATGAGCAGTTCTTC
cdr3_aa: CASSLSDRAGKVNEQFF
v_call: TRBV7-9
clone_size: NA
j_call: TRBJ2-1
d_call: TRBD1

cdr3_nt: TGTGCCAGCAGCACCAGACTTACCACAGATACGCAGTATTTT
cdr3_aa: CASSTRLTTDTQYF
v_call: TRBV9
clone_size: once
j_call: TRBJ2-3
d_call: NA

cdr3_nt: TGTGCCAGCAGCCCACAGAGCGGGAGTCTGCGCGAGCAGTACTTC
cdr3_aa: CASSPQSGSLREQYF
v_call: TRBV7-6
clone_size: NA
j_call: TRBJ2-7
d_call: TRBD2

cdr3_nt: TGCAGTGCTAGTCCCCCCTTCTCCGATGGCCCTTATGGCTACACCTTC
cdr3_aa: CSASPPFSDGPYGYTF
v_call: TRBV20-1
clone_size: NA
j_call: TRBJ1-2
d_call: NA

cdr3_nt: TGTGCCAGCAGCTTAGGGGGGGGGGGGGATGAGACCCAGTACTTC
cdr3_aa: CASSLGGGGDETQYF
v_call: TRBV7-2
clone_size: NA
j_call: TRBJ2-5
d_call: TRBD2

cdr3_nt: TGTGCCAGCAGTTTAGGCGGGGGCAACGACGAGCAGTACTTC
cdr3_aa: CASSLGGGNDEQYF
v_call: TRBV27
clone_size: NA
j_call: TRBJ2-7
d_call: NA

cdr3_nt: TGTGCCAGCAGCTCTTTGGACGGGGGGACCACTGAAGCTTTCTTT
cdr3_aa: CASSSLDGGTTEAFF
v_call: TRBV7-8
clone_size: NA
j_call: TRBJ1-1
d_call: NA

cdr3_nt: TGTGCCAGCAGCCTCACCCGGACTGTCTCCTACGAGCAGTACTTC
cdr3_aa: CASSLTRTVSYEQYF
v_call: TRBV28
clone_size: NA
j_call: TRBJ2-7
d_call: NA

cdr3_nt: TGTGCCAGCAGTTTTGAGGGGGATACTAATGAAAAACTGTTTTTT
cdr3_aa: CASSFEGDTNEKLFF
v_call: TRBV12-3/TRBV12-4
clone_size: many
j_call: TRBJ1-4
d_call: NA

cdr3_nt: TGTGCCAGCAGTTCTGGGGACACTGAAGCTTTCTTT
cdr3_aa: CASSSGDTEAFF
v_call: TRBV11-3
clone_size: few
j_call: TRBJ1-1
d_call: NA

cdr3_nt: TGCGCCAGCAGCCCCTACCACCAGGGGAGTCAGCCCCAGCATTTT
cdr3_aa: CASSPYHQGSQPQHF
v_call: TRBV4-1
clone_size: NA
j_call: TRBJ1-5
d_call: NA

cdr3_nt: TGTGCCAGCGGCGGTGGGTACGAAAAACTGTTTTTT
cdr3_aa: CASGGGYEKLFF
v_call: TRBV6-8
clone_size: NA
j_call: TRBJ1-4
d_call: NA

cdr3_nt: TGCGCCAGCAGCTTGGCAGCAGTAGACTCACCCCTCCACTTT
cdr3_aa: CASSLAAVDSPLHF
v_call: TRBV5-1
clone_size: NA
j_call: TRBJ1-6
d_call: NA

cdr3_nt: TGTGCCAGCAGCTCTCACGGACAGATCTCTGGAAACACCATATATTTT
cdr3_aa: CASSSHGQISGNTIYF
v_call: TRBV7-2
clone_size: many
j_call: TRBJ1-3
d_call: NA

cdr3_nt: TGTGCCAGCAGCCTCATAGCGGGAGCGGTATACAATGAGCAGTTCTTC
cdr3_aa: CASSLIAGAVYNEQFF
v_call: TRBV7-2
clone_size: NA
j_call: TRBJ2-1
d_call: TRBD2

cdr3_nt: TGTGCCATACGTGGACAGCCGAATCAGCCCCAGCATTTT
cdr3_aa: CAIRGQPNQPQHF
v_call: TRBV10-3
clone_size: few
j_call: TRBJ1-5
d_call: NA

cdr3_nt: TGTGCCAGCAGCTCTCACGGAGGGTCTGGAAACACCATATATTTT
cdr3_aa: CASSSHGGSGNTIYF
v_call: TRBV11-3
clone_size: many
j_call: TRBJ1-3
d_call: NA

cdr3_nt: TGCGCCAGCAGCCCGCTAACGCTACAGGGAACCTACGAGCAGTACTTC
cdr3_aa: CASSPLTLQGTYEQYF
v_call: TRBV4-1
clone_size: NA
j_call: TRBJ2-7
d_call: NA

cdr3_nt: TGTGCCAGCAACGCCGGTTTGTTGGGACAGGGGGTATGCGAGCAGTACTTC
cdr3_aa: CASNAGLLGQGVCEQYF
v_call: TRBV25-1
clone_size: NA
j_call: TRBJ2-7
d_call: TRBD1

cdr3_nt: TGTGCCACCAGTGATTGGGAACAGGGAGAAGCTTTCTTT
cdr3_aa: CATSDWEQGEAFF
v_call: TRBV24-1
clone_size: NA
j_call: TRBJ1-1
d_call: NA

cdr3_nt: TGTGCCAGCAGCCACGGAGGCACGGTGGAGCAGTACTTC
cdr3_aa: CASSHGGTVEQYF
v_call: TRBV7-2
clone_size: many
j_call: TRBJ2-7
d_call: NA

cdr3_nt: TGTGCCAGCAGTCAGCCGGACAGGTCCGGGACCCAGTACTTC
cdr3_aa: CASSQPDRSGTQYF
v_call: TRBV12-3/TRBV12-4
clone_size: NA
j_call: TRBJ2-5
d_call: TRBD1

cdr3_nt: TGTGCCAGCAGGGGAGGGGGGCGAATGGAGCAGTACTTC
cdr3_aa: CASRGGGRMEQYF
v_call: TRBV7-8
clone_size: many
j_call: TRBJ2-7
d_call: NA

cdr3_nt: TGTGCCAGCAGTTTAGCTAGCGGGGCGAACACCGGGGAGCTGTTTTTT
cdr3_aa: CASSLASGANTGELFF
v_call: TRBV12-3/TRBV12-4
clone_size: NA
j_call: TRBJ2-2
d_call: TRBD2

cdr3_nt: TGTGCCAGCAGCAACGCCCGACAGGGCTTGGGGGGTCAGCCCCAGCATTTT
cdr3_aa: CASSNARQGLGGQPQHF
v_call: TRBV12-3/TRBV12-4
clone_size: few
j_call: TRBJ1-5
d_call: TRBD1

cdr3_nt: TGCGCCAGCAGCGCCCAAGGAAGCAGGGGACCCCACGAGCAGTACTTC
cdr3_aa: CASSAQGSRGPHEQYF
v_call: TRBV5-1
clone_size: few
j_call: TRBJ2-7
d_call: NA

cdr3_nt: TGTGCCAGCAGCTTCTTCGGGACAGGGCCTCTAAACGGTGGGAATCAGCCCCAGCATTTT
cdr3_aa: CASSFFGTGPLNGGNQPQHF
v_call: TRBV7-6
clone_size: few
j_call: TRBJ1-5
d_call: TRBD1

cdr3_nt: TGTGCCAGCAGCTTATTTTCCTTTCAGCCCCAGCATTTT
cdr3_aa: CASSLFSFQPQHF
v_call: TRBV11-1
clone_size: NA
j_call: TRBJ1-5
d_call: NA

cdr3_nt: TGTGCCAGCAGAGCGTGGGAGGGTGAAAAACTGTTTTTT
cdr3_aa: CASRAWEGEKLFF
v_call: TRBV5-6
clone_size: few
j_call: TRBJ1-4
d_call: NA

cdr3_nt: TGCAGTGCTAGGGGTGGGGGAGAGACCCAGTACTTC
cdr3_aa: CSARGGGETQYF
v_call: TRBV20-1
clone_size: many
j_call: TRBJ2-5
d_call: NA

cdr3_nt: TGTGCCAGCAGCTTTAGTTGGGGTGCTAGCGGGCAAGAGACCCAGTACTTC
cdr3_aa: CASSFSWGASGQETQYF
v_call: TRBV7-6
clone_size: many
j_call: TRBJ2-5
d_call: TRBD2

cdr3_nt: TGCAGTGCTAGAGAAACACAGGGGGCTGGCACACCCCTCCACTTT
cdr3_aa: CSARETQGAGTPLHF
v_call: TRBV20-1
clone_size: NA
j_call: TRBJ1-6
d_call: TRBD1

cdr3_nt: TGTGCCAGCAGTTTCTCCACAGGGTACACTGAAGCTTTCTTT
cdr3_aa: CASSFSTGYTEAFF
v_call: TRBV28
clone_size: few
j_call: TRBJ1-1
d_call: NA

cdr3_nt: TGTGCCAGCAGCCCTTCCGGGCGGATATACGAGCAGTACTTC
cdr3_aa: CASSPSGRIYEQYF
v_call: TRBV28
clone_size: few
j_call: TRBJ2-7
d_call: NA

cdr3_nt: TGTGCCAGTAGTAGGACAGGGAAAACCTACGAGCAGTACTTC
cdr3_aa: CASSRTGKTYEQYF
v_call: TRBV19
clone_size: NA
j_call: TRBJ2-7
d_call: TRBD1

cdr3_nt: TGTGACACCAGTGATCGGGGGAGCTCCTACAATGAGCATTTCTTC
cdr3_aa: CDTSDRGSSYNEHFF
v_call: TRBV24-1
clone_size: NA
j_call: TRBJ2-1
d_call: NA

cdr3_nt: TGTGCCAGCAGTTACTCGAAAGTCTCCGGTAACTATGGCTACACCTTC
cdr3_aa: CASSYSKVSGNYGYTF
v_call: TRBV6-2/TRBV6-3
clone_size: few
j_call: TRBJ1-2
d_call: NA

cdr3_nt: TGTGCCAGCAGCTCACAAGCCGGGACAGGGCAAAACATTCAGTACTTC
cdr3_aa: CASSSQAGTGQNIQYF
v_call: TRBV7-2
clone_size: many
j_call: TRBJ2-4
d_call: TRBD1

cdr3_nt: TGTGCCAGCAGTGAATCGGGGACAGGGAGACAGAGCTCCTACGAGCAGTACTTC
cdr3_aa: CASSESGTGRQSSYEQYF
v_call: TRBV25-1
clone_size: NA
j_call: TRBJ2-7
d_call: TRBD1

cdr3_nt: TGTGCCAGCAGTTTCTACAGGGGTGTTTGGTACTACACCTTC
cdr3_aa: CASSFYRGVWYYTF
v_call: TRBV28
clone_size: few
j_call: TRBJ1-2
d_call: TRBD1

cdr3_nt: TGTGCCATCCGCGGGACATCAAGCTCCTACGAGCAGTACTTC
cdr3_aa: CAIRGTSSSYEQYF
v_call: TRBV28
clone_size: NA
j_call: TRBJ2-7
d_call: NA

cdr3_nt: TGTGCCAGCAGTTTCGACAGGGCTATCTATGGCTACACCTTC
cdr3_aa: CASSFDRAIYGYTF
v_call: TRBV28
clone_size: NA
j_call: TRBJ1-2
d_call: TRBD1

cdr3_nt: TGTGCCAGCAGCTCGTCGGGACAGGGTTATTATGGCTACACCTTC
cdr3_aa: CASSSSGQGYYGYTF
v_call: TRBV7-9
clone_size: NA
j_call: TRBJ1-2
d_call: TRBD1

cdr3_nt: TGTGCCAGCAGCTTAGCGGGCAGCCCACGGCCCCAGCATTTT
cdr3_aa: CASSLAGSPRPQHF
v_call: TRBV7-4
clone_size: NA
j_call: TRBJ1-5
d_call: NA